The present entry profiles one T cell receptor (beta chain) with its context. What it binds is unknown. Individual cDNA molecules received unique molecular identifiers. TCRdb called the 5' RACE reads again in MiXCR, with one record for every CDR3 protein. The top ten clones hold less than 25% of a sample with 100,000 to 150,000 distinct CDR3 sequences, 15% of them seen once. CDR3 length: 17 amino acids. Trimming removed 0 bases from V and 0 bases from J; junction bases left unmatched: 5. Germline V gene data show CDR1 as SGDLS and CDR2 as YYNGEE. The data were taken from a study of early T cells in non-severe SARS-CoV-2 infection. Study summary: Sequencing input comprised bulk RNA from unsorted whole blood; chain pairing was not available.

Notes on the study in general: Sequences matched to VDJdb favored anti-spike CD8 responses, while private and CD4 specificities were missed.

The specimen sequenced was whole blood. The rearrangement links TRBV9 to TRBJ2-4; 8 bases match TRBD2. This sequence was found in an adult who was a healthcare worker with PCR-confirmed SARS-CoV-2 infection or an uninfected control (not recorded which). In nucleotides, the CDR3 is TGTGCCAGCAGCGTAGAGGCGGGGGGCCTAGCCAAAAACATTCAGTACTTC. It is translated as CASSVEAGGLAKNIQYF.